These 28 T cell receptor beta chains came from one sample sequenced in a study of shared clonotypes between healthy human individuals. Positively selected for CCR7, the CD45RO-negative cells used as naive CD8 cells excluded terminally differentiated effector memory CD45RA+ cells. Produced via immunoSEQ multiplex PCR; TCRdb's table is partial and in-frame only. The table shows 2 million to 2.5 million clones, with about 95% occurring only once. Input material: naive CD8+ T cells sorted from blood. Receptors were obtained from a man between 18 and 29 years old in good health.

This sequence joins TRBV4-1 and TRBJ2-7, with D possibly matching TRBD2 (6 bases). Trimming took 0 bases from V and 3 from J, leaving 15 bases between them. Germline V gene data show CDR1 as MGHRA and CDR2 as YSYEKL. The CDR3 totals 16 residues. CDR3 amino acids: CASSQEVLGGDYEQYF. CDR3 DNA sequence: TGCGCCAGCAGCCAAGAAGTACTCGGGGGAGACTACGAGCAGTACTTC.

This CDR3 reads CASSVDGGYEKLFF. The CDR3 nucleotides are TGTGCCAGCAGTGTAGACGGGGGGTATGAAAAACTGTTTTTT. The rearrangement uses TRBV6-1 and TRBJ1-4; a possible D gene is TRBD1 (5 bases). CDR3 size: 14 residues. Trimming took off 4 bases at V and 6 bases at J, with 12 bases between the two ends. The germline V gene has CDR1 MNHNS and CDR2 SASEGT.

This chain connects TRBV6-5 to TRBJ2-7; D is unclear. The V gene's germline CDR1 is MNHEY and CDR2 SVGAGI. The CDR3 sequence is 14 residues long. The V and J ends lost 3 bases and 0 bases respectively, with 9 bases between them. This CDR3 reads CASSYEVNSYEQYF. Here the CDR3 DNA reads TGTGCCAGCAGTTATGAGGTCAACTCCTACGAGCAGTACTTC.

This chain joins TRBV27 and TRBJ2-3; no clear D gene. The CDR3 consists of 14 residues. Trimming pared 4 bases from V and 0 bases from J, leaving 8 bases between. CDR1 and CDR2 (germline): MNHEY, SMNVEV (reference sequence). The CDR3 DNA is TGTGCCAGCAGTTCAACACTTAGCACAGATACGCAGTATTTT. Its translation: CASSSTLSTDTQYF.

This chain connects TRBV11-2 to TRBJ2-5, with 11 nucleotides matching TRBD1. Germline CDR1 and CDR2: SGHAT and FQNNGV. V shed 5 bases, J shed 4 bases, and the junction held 6 bases outside the gene matches. The CDR3 is made up of 15 amino acids. CDR3 nucleotides: TGTGCCAGCAGCGTAGGACAGGGGGCTTTAGAGACCCAGTACTTC. Protein sequence: CASSVGQGALETQYF.

The genes are TRBV27 and TRBJ2-7, with a tentative D call TRBD1 (5 bases). V was pared by 1 base and J by 5 bases, with 18 bases between. The CDR3 has 16 amino acids. In germline, CDR1 is MNHEY, CDR2 SMNVEV (reference sequence). The CDR3 loop is CASSLWSGSVQHEQYF. CDR3 sequence (DNA): TGTGCCAGCAGTTTATGGTCAGGGTCAGTTCAGCACGAGCAGTACTTC.

V and J are TRBV30 and TRBJ2-1; D tentatively reads TRBD1 or TRBD2 (6 bases each). Germline-derived CDR1 and CDR2 are GTSNPN and SVGIG (reference sequence). The CDR3 totals 13 residues. V was cut by 4 bases and J by 7 bases, with 14 bases left in between. This CDR3 reads CAWTWGATNEQFF. The DNA for the CDR3 is TGTGCCTGGACCTGGGGGGCAACGAATGAGCAGTTCTTC. The variable domain in full, with the rest retrieved from reference TRBV30 and TRBJ2-1, is SQTIHQWPATLVQPVGSPLSLECTVEGTSNPNLYWYRQAAGRGLQLLFYSVGIGQISSEVPQNLSASRPQDRQFILSSKKLLLSDSGFYLCAWTWGATNEQFFGPGTRLTVL.

The chain employs TRBV19 and TRBJ2-7, with 12 positions matching TRBD1. The CDR3 contains 15 residues. The V segment lost 9 bases and the J segment 5 bases; nucleotides outside the gene matches: 11. Germline assignment: CDR1 LNHDA and CDR2 SQIVND (reference sequence). The CDR3 loop reads CASRDRGRNGHEQYF. The CDR3 DNA sequence: TGTGCCAGCAGGGACAGGGGGCGAAACGGACACGAGCAGTACTTC.

This clone was counted only a few times. The V and J genes are TRBV5-1 and TRBJ2-7, with 10 bases fitting TRBD2. The CDR3 runs 14 residues. The V gene end was trimmed by 3 bases and the J gene end by 6 bases; junction bases not matched to a gene: 6. Germline V CDR1 and CDR2: SGHRS, YFSETQ. This CDR3 is CASSSGLAEAEQYF. The CDR3, as DNA: TGCGCCAGCAGCTCAGGACTAGCGGAGGCCGAGCAGTACTTC.

V and J are TRBV9 and TRBJ2-5; D remains ambiguous. V dropped 3 bases and J dropped 4 bases, with 10 bases sitting between them. CDR1 SGDLS and CDR2 YYNGEE come from the germline V gene. The CDR3 sequence is 13 residues long. CDR3 sequence (DNA): TGTGCCAGCAGCGCCTCCGTTGCAGAGACCCAGTACTTC. It specifies CASSASVAETQYF.

V and J are TRBV16 and TRBJ1-5, with 7 nucleotides matching TRBD1. Unmatched junction bases numbered 7, after V lost 5 bases and J lost 0 bases. The CDR3 runs 16 residues. From germline, CDR1 is KGHSY and CDR2 FQNENV. The DNA of the CDR3 is TGTGCCAGCAGCGACTTAGCAGGGGGTAGCAATCAGCCCCAGCATTTT. This gives the protein CASSDLAGGSNQPQHF.

This clone was observed a single time. V is TRBV7-8 and J is TRBJ2-6, with D perhaps matching TRBD1 (5 bases). Trimming took 5 bases from V and 0 from J, leaving 14 bases between them. This CDR3 is built from 17 residues. CDR1 is SGHVS and CDR2 is FQNEAQ in the germline V gene. This chain's CDR3 is CASSPEDSRSGANVLTF. CDR3 coding DNA: TGTGCCAGCAGCCCCGAAGACAGCCGCTCTGGGGCCAACGTCCTGACTTTC.

J is TRBJ2-3 and V is TRBV27, with no clear D. The CDR3 has 13 amino acids. V was shortened by 3 bases and J by 6 bases, with 10 bases between the two germline ends. Per the germline V gene, CDR1 is MNHEY and CDR2 is SMNVEV (reference sequence). The CDR3 DNA sequence: TGTGCCAGCAGTTTGGTTTGGGTCGATACGCAGTATTTT. Translated: CASSLVWVDTQYF.

CDR3 bases: TGTGCCAGCAGTGAGCACAGATTTCGCTCTGGAAACACCATATATTTT. This codes for CASSEHRFRSGNTIYF. This chain joins TRBV6-1 and TRBJ1-3; D is unresolved. The CDR3 length is 16 residues. The germline V gene encodes CDR1 MNHNS and CDR2 SASEGT. Trimming took 3 bases from V and 0 from J, leaving 12 bases between them.

The rearrangement links TRBV19 to TRBJ2-7; TRBD2 agrees at 10 bases. This CDR3 comprises 15 residues. The V and J ends lost 3 bases and 5 bases, in that order; junction bases with no gene match: 7. Germline-derived CDR1 and CDR2 are LNHDA and SQIVND (reference sequence). CDR3 nucleotides: TGTGCCAGTAGTATGGTAAGCGGGGGGGCTGACGAGCAGTACTTC. Amino acid sequence: CASSMVSGGADEQYF.

There are a few counts of this clone. V gene TRBV27 combines with J gene TRBJ1-2, with a tentative D call TRBD1 (5 bases). The germline V and J ends were trimmed by 6 bases and 0 bases, with 11 bases remaining between them. Germline V gene sequence: CDR1 MNHEY, CDR2 SMNVEV (reference sequence). The CDR3 is 14 amino acids. The CDR3 region is CASRPDTANYGYTF. Written as DNA, the CDR3 is TGTGCCAGCAGGCCGGACACCGCTAACTATGGCTACACCTTC.

The rearrangement uses TRBV4-2 and TRBJ2-7; TRBD2 is a possible D gene (6 bases). V was cut by 0 bases and J by 0 bases, with 15 bases left in between. The CDR3 is 17 residues long. In germline, CDR1 is LGHNA, CDR2 YNFKEQ. In DNA, the CDR3 is TGTGCCAGCAGCCAAGATCCGGTTTACGGGAGCTCCTACGAGCAGTACTTC. Translating it yields CASSQDPVYGSSYEQYF.

The V call is TRBV6-5, the J call TRBJ2-1; D unclear. The V and J ends lost 1 base and 4 bases respectively, with 5 bases between them. The CDR3 contains 13 residues. Per germline, CDR1 MNHEY and CDR2 SVGAGI. The CDR3 DNA is TGTGCCAGCAGTTACTTACAGTACAATGAGCAGTTCTTC. The encoded protein is CASSYLQYNEQFF.

V usage is TRBV4-1 and J usage is TRBJ1-4; possibly TRBD1 for D (6 bases). The CDR3 has 15 residues. Deletions cut 5 bases from V and 3 bases from J, with 13 bases between. Germline V CDR1 and CDR2: MGHRA, YSYEKL. CDR3 sequence: CASSTAGQSNEKLFF. CDR3 DNA: TGCGCCAGCAGCACCGCTGGACAGTCTAATGAAAAACTGTTTTTT.

The gene calls are TRBV18 and TRBJ1-1; D possibly corresponds to TRBD1 (5 bases). Germline V CDR1 and CDR2: KGHSH, LQKENI. The length of the CDR3 is 16 residues. V was pared by 2 bases and J by 0 bases, with 13 bases between. CDR3 region: CASSPGRELMNTEAFF. The CDR3 DNA sequence: TGTGCCAGCTCACCAGGCAGGGAATTAATGAACACTGAAGCTTTCTTT. Based on the CDR3 plus reference TRBV18 and TRBJ1-1, the full variable domain is NAGVMQNPRHLVRRRGQEARLRCSPMKGHSHVYWYRQLPEEGLKFMVYLQKENIIDESGMPKERFSAEFPKEGPSILRIQQVVRGDSAAYFCASSPGRELMNTEAFFGQGTRLTVV.

The chain links TRBV27 to TRBJ1-2; 10 bases align to TRBD1. In germline, CDR1 is MNHEY, CDR2 SMNVEV (reference sequence). Trimming took 8 bases from V and 5 from J; bases not matched to a gene: 14. The CDR3 sequence is 16 residues long. The DNA of the CDR3 is TGTGCCAGCGGCCAAGACAGGGGGCGAGATGTGTATGGCTACACCTTC. It translates to CASGQDRGRDVYGYTF.

The chain couples TRBV7-9 to TRBJ2-5, with D uncertain. The CDR3 extends over 12 amino acids. Trimming pared 6 bases from V and 7 bases from J, leaving 12 bases between. Germline lookup yields CDR1 SEHNR and CDR2 FQNEAQ (reference sequence). The CDR3 reads CASSSPLATQYF. The CDR3 DNA is TGTGCCAGCAGTTCCCCCCTCGCGACCCAGTACTTC.

This clone was counted only a few times. The chain carries TRBV7-2 and TRBJ1-1; 8 positions agree with TRBD1. Germline V gives CDR1 SGHTA, CDR2 FQGNSA. J was trimmed by 6 bases and V by 5 bases; bases with no gene match: 8. The CDR3 is 14 amino acids. DNA for the CDR3: TGTGCCAGCAGCCTGGACAGGGCCCATCCTGAAGCTTTCTTT. Translated, it gives CASSLDRAHPEAFF.

The CDR3 sequence: CASSLGHNTEAFF. CDR3 bases: TGTGCCAGCAGCTTAGGCCATAACACTGAAGCTTTCTTT. The chain recombines TRBV5-8 with TRBJ1-1; D gene unclear. The germline V gene has CDR1 SGHTS and CDR2 YDEGEE. The CDR3 runs to 13 residues. V lost 2 bases to trimming and J lost 2 bases, with 7 bases between them.

The chain links TRBV5-5 to TRBJ2-7, with D perhaps TRBD2 (6 bases). In germline, CDR1 is SGHKS, CDR2 YYEKEE (reference sequence). V lost 0 bases and J lost 7, with 17 bases in between. This CDR3 region has 15 residues. The chain's CDR3 is CASSLGAGHFLEQYF. Written as DNA, the CDR3 is TGTGCCAGCAGCTTGGGAGCGGGCCATTTTCTTGAGCAGTACTTC.

The chain has TRBV29-1 and TRBJ2-1, with 7 nucleotides matching TRBD1. Germline CDR1 and CDR2: SQVTM and ANQGSEA. The CDR3 length is 17 residues. The V and J ends lost 6 bases and 6 bases, in that order; junction bases with no gene match: 20. The CDR3 sequence is CSVLGLIDRVFGNEQFF. The CDR3 nucleotides are TGCAGCGTCCTGGGGCTCATCGACAGGGTTTTTGGCAATGAGCAGTTCTTC.

J is TRBJ2-3 and V is TRBV7-9, with D possibly TRBD2 on 5 matching bases. Trimming removed 5 bases from V and 1 base from J, with 19 bases in between. The CDR3 consists of 17 residues. CDR1 and CDR2 (germline): SEHNR, FQNEAQ (reference sequence). In DNA, the CDR3 is TGTGCCAGCAGCCCCCCCTTGGCGGAGGTGGGCACAGATACGCAGTATTTT. It encodes CASSPPLAEVGTDTQYF.

The V and J genes are TRBV6-1 and TRBJ1-1; a weak D match, TRBD1 (5 bases). There are 13 residues in the CDR3. The germline gives CDR1 MNHNS, CDR2 SASEGT. V dropped 2 bases and J dropped 6 bases, with 10 bases sitting between them. The CDR3 nucleotides are TGTGCCAGCAGTGAATTCCAGGGTGCTGAAGCTTTCTTT. It codes for CASSEFQGAEAFF.